This section outlines one T cell receptor (beta chain) sequence together with its context. This sample is drawn from a study of blood T cell repertoires in COVID-19. Overall study context: Researchers got acute and convalescent COVID-19 samples from the United States, Italy and Spain.

There are 12 residues in the CDR3. V was shortened by 7 bases and J by 5 bases, with 11 bases between the two germline ends. Per germline, CDR1 MNHEY and CDR2 SVGAGI. In the study's own analysis: Amplification of reference gene primers was used by the study to estimate nucleated cell counts. Generated by immunoSEQ multiplex PCR, the TCRdb table keeps only in-frame clones and is missing some. That table supplies the V and J calls and clone size; D and trimming were determined from the DNA. Here the sample spans under 200,000 clones, 85% being singletons. Sequenced sample: peripheral blood. The rearrangement joins TRBV6-5 to TRBJ2-5, with D tentatively TRBD1 (6 bases). The clonotype comes from a woman of 80 years or more with COVID-19, enrolled during active disease. This CDR3 is CASKGVGETQYF. The CDR3 nucleotides read TGTGCCAGCAAGGGGGTAGGGGAGACCCAGTACTTC.